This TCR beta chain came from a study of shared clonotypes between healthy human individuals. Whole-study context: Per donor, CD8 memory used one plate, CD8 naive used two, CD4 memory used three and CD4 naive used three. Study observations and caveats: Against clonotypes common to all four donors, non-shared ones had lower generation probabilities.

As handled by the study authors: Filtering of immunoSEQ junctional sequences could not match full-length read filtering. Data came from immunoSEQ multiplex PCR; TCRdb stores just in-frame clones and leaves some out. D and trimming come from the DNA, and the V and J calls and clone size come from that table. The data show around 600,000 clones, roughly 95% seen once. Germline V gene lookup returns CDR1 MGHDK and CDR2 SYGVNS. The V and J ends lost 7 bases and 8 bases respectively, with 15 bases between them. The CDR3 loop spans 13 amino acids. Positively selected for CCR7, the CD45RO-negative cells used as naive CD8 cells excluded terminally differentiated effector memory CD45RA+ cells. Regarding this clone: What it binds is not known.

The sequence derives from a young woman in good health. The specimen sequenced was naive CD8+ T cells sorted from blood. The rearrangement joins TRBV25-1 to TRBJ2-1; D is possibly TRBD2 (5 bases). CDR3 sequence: CASNQAVVDEQFF. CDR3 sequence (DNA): TGTGCCAGCAATCAAGCGGTAGTAGATGAGCAGTTCTTC.